This T cell receptor beta chain was sequenced during a study of blood T cell repertoires in COVID-19. Trimming shortened V by 3 bases and J by 5 bases, and 11 bases separated the two germline ends. The CDR3 length is 14 residues. Germline V lookup: CDR1 KGHSH, CDR2 LQKENI. As originally analysed: Quantification of nucleated cells was approximated via reference gene primer amplification. Only in-frame clones appear in the TCRdb table, and some are missing; sequencing was by immunoSEQ multiplex PCR. V and J calls plus clone size are reproduced from that table; the DNA served to infer D and trimming. The repertoire holds under 400,000 clones, with around 89% as singletons. Recruited during active infection, patients (from Seattle) were subsequently followed longitudinally.

This TCR was sampled from a young woman with COVID-19, enrolled during active disease. This chain joins TRBV18 and TRBJ1-5; D might be TRBD1 (5 bases). Material for sequencing was peripheral blood. The CDR3 is CASSPVGGDQPQHF. The CDR3 bases are TGTGCCAGCTCACCGGTCGGGGGGGATCAGCCCCAGCATTTT.